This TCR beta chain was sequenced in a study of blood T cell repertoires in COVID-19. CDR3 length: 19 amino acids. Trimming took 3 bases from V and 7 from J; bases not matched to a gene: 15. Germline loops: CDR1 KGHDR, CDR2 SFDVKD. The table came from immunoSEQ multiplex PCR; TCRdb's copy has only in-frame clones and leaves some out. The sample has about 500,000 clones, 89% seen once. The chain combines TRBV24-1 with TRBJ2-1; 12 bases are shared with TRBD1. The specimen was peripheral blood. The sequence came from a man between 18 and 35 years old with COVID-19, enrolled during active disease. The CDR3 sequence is CATSDTGQGAYRFTNEQFF. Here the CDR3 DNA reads TGTGCCACCAGTGATACGGGACAGGGGGCGTATCGTTTTACTAATGAGCAGTTCTTC.